These 18 T cell receptor beta chains came from one sample sequenced in a study of Ad26.COV2.S vaccination and SARS-CoV-2 variants. Specified treatment: approximately 18 received Ad26.COV2.S at low or high dose, single or two shots; 5 received placebo; per-sample allocation not given. Sample collection was performed on day 63 after the first vaccine or placebo injection. Method: immunoSEQ multiplex PCR; TCRdb's copy keeps in-frame clones and lacks some. The data show 350,000 to 500,000 clones, roughly 90% seen once. This specimen was peripheral blood, taken in a trial of Ad26.COV2.S vaccine versus placebo. The receptors here all came from a person between 18 and 65 years old who received the Ad26.COV2.S COVID-19 vaccine or a placebo.

The chain uses TRBV5-3 and TRBJ1-1; D uncertain. TRBV5-3 is treated as an ORF (open reading frame) with a function not yet certain. The CDR3 is 10 amino acids. Trimming removed 10 bases at V and 9 bases at J, with 13 bases between. The CDR3, as DNA: TGTGCCGGACGGGCAGGCCAAGCTTTCTTT. Translated: CAGRAGQAFF.

V is TRBV6-5 and J is TRBJ2-7, with 8 nucleotides matching TRBD1. This CDR3 spans 12 amino acids. Trimming took 4 bases from V and 6 from J; bases not matched to a gene: 2. Germline-derived CDR1 and CDR2 are MNHEY and SVGAGI. As DNA, the CDR3 is TGTGCCAGCAGTTCGACAGGGGCCGAGCAGTACTTC. Translation gives CASSSTGAEQYF.

CDR3 nucleotides: TGTGCCAGCAGCGTAGGAGGGGGACAGGGCGCTCACGAGCAGTACTTC. It translates to CASSVGGGQGAHEQYF. The rearrangement links TRBV9 to TRBJ2-7; TRBD1 matches at 9 bases. CDR3 length: 16 residues. The ends lost 0 bases at V and 5 bases at J; junction bases unmatched: 9. Germline V gene sequence: CDR1 SGDLS, CDR2 YYNGEE.

The gene calls are TRBV27 and TRBJ1-1; 10 bases line up with TRBD1. Looked up from germline, CDR1 is MNHEY and CDR2 is SMNVEV (reference sequence). The CDR3 has 13 amino acids. The junction had 5 bases not matched to a gene; V was cut back by 7 bases and J by 6 bases. The CDR3 DNA sequence: TGTGCCAGCACGGGACAGGGGAGACCTGAAGCTTTCTTT. It encodes CASTGQGRPEAFF.

The chain employs TRBV6-5 and TRBJ1-6, with TRBD1 matching 11 bases. Per the germline V gene, CDR1 is MNHEY and CDR2 is SVGAGI. V lost 4 bases and J lost 8; bases outside the gene matches: 4. This CDR3 comprises 15 residues. The CDR3 DNA follows: TGTGCCAGCAGTTTAGGACAGGGGGCTTATTCACCCCTCCACTTT. Encoded protein: CASSLGQGAYSPLHF.

The CDR3 sequence: CASSIGTGLDEQYF. The CDR3 DNA follows: TGTGCCAGTAGTATAGGGACAGGGCTCGACGAGCAGTACTTC. The V and J genes are TRBV19 and TRBJ2-7, with 8 bases identical to TRBD1. Per the germline V gene, CDR1 is LNHDA and CDR2 is SQIVND (reference sequence). The CDR3 length is 14 residues. The V and J ends lost 1 base and 5 bases, in that order; junction bases with no gene match: 4.

The chain is built from TRBV9 and TRBJ2-1; TRBD2 matches 10 bases. The CDR3 extends over 19 amino acids. CDR1 is SGDLS and CDR2 is YYNGEE in the germline V gene. Unmatched junction bases numbered 9, after V lost 0 bases and J lost 0 bases. The CDR3: CASSVAVTSGRSSYNEQFF. As DNA, the CDR3 is TGTGCCAGCAGCGTAGCTGTGACTAGCGGGCGCAGCTCCTACAATGAGCAGTTCTTC.

The gene calls are TRBV10-3 and TRBJ1-1; no clear D gene. CDR1 and CDR2 (germline): ENHRY, SYGVKD. This CDR3 spans 12 amino acids. V gave up 7 bases and J gave up 11 bases, with 17 bases separating them. In DNA form, the CDR3 reads TGTGCCATCACCAGGACGGGGAAGGAGGCTTTCTTT. It codes for CAITRTGKEAFF.

The chain uses TRBV27 and TRBJ1-5; TRBD1 matches at 8 bases. The V and J ends lost 7 bases and 7 bases, in that order; junction bases with no gene match: 9. Germline CDR1 is MNHEY and CDR2 is SMNVEV (reference sequence). CDR3 size: 14 residues. The CDR3 region has the DNA TGTGCCAGCAAATATCAGGGGGCCGCGCAGCCCCAGCATTTT. This translates into CASKYQGAAQPQHF.

The chain uses TRBV5-4 and TRBJ1-4; tentative D call: TRBD1 (5 bases). Germline CDR1 and CDR2: SGHNT and YYREEE (reference sequence). The CDR3 loop spans 13 amino acids. Trimming shortened V by 4 bases and J by 6 bases, and 10 bases separated the two germline ends. CDR3 bases: TGTGCCAGCAGCCTCCGGGACGATGAAAAACTGTTTTTT. Protein sequence: CASSLRDDEKLFF.

This chain uses TRBV7-2 with TRBJ2-5; possible D gene TRBD1, 6 bases. CDR1 is SGHTA, CDR2 FQGNSA, per germline. The CDR3 is made up of 14 amino acids. With 3 bases removed from V and 5 bases from J, the gap between germline ends came to 13 bases. The CDR3 DNA is TGTGCCAGCAGCTTGTTGGGGGCCCGTGAGACCCAGTACTTC. This gives the protein CASSLLGARETQYF. The full variable domain, with the rest looked up from reference TRBV7-2 and TRBJ2-5, is GAGVSQSPSNKVTEKGKDVELRCDPISGHTALYWYRQSLGQGLEFLIYFQGNSAPDKSGLPSDRFSAERTGGSVSTLTIQRTQQEDSAVYLCASSLLGARETQYFGPGTRLLVL.

As DNA, the CDR3 is TGCGCCAGCAGCTTGACGGGGAACACTGAAGCTTTCTTT. Translating gives CASSLTGNTEAFF. The chain employs TRBV5-1 and TRBJ1-1; no definite D call. Looked up from germline, CDR1 is SGHRS and CDR2 is YFSETQ. V lost 1 base and J 1 base, leaving 5 bases between the germline ends. The CDR3 is 13 residues long.

This clone was detected ten times or more. The chain carries TRBV11-2 and TRBJ1-5, with D maybe TRBD1 (6 bases). The V gene lost 5 bases and the J gene lost 5 bases, with 19 bases spanning the gap. This CDR3 contains 16 residues. Germline assignment: CDR1 SGHAT and CDR2 FQNNGV. CDR3 nucleotides: TGTGCCAGCAGCGGAGGGACACCTAGCAATGATCAGCCCCAGCATTTT. Protein: CASSGGTPSNDQPQHF.

This chain joins TRBV19 and TRBJ1-2; D remains unclear. The CDR3 contains 14 residues. The V and J ends lost 5 bases and 4 bases respectively, with 14 bases between them. Per germline, CDR1 LNHDA and CDR2 SQIVND (reference sequence). The CDR3, as DNA: TGTGCCAGTAGTCCTCTTTCTTCAGGCTATGGCTACACCTTC. This translates into CASSPLSSGYGYTF. The entire variable domain, with the rest obtained from reference TRBV19 and TRBJ1-2, is as follows: DGGITQSPKYLFRKEGQNVTLSCEQNLNHDAMYWYRQDPGQGLRLIYYSQIVNDFQKGDIAEGYSVSREKKESFPLTVTSAQKNPTAFYLCASSPLSSGYGYTFGSGTRLTVV.

The chain uses TRBV6-5 and TRBJ2-1; TRBD1 agrees at 10 bases. The CDR3 spans 15 residues. The germline gives CDR1 MNHEY, CDR2 SVGAGI. J gave up 7 bases and V 6 bases, and 9 bases lay outside the gene matches. Here the CDR3 DNA reads TGTGCCAGCAGACTCCGGGACAGGGGATGGAATGAGCAGTTCTTC. Translation gives CASRLRDRGWNEQFF.

This chain uses TRBV30 with TRBJ1-3, with a weak D call TRBD1 (6 bases). This CDR3 is built from 13 residues. Germline CDR1 and CDR2: GTSNPN and SVGIG (reference sequence). Deletions cut 4 bases from V and 0 bases from J, with 7 bases between. The DNA of the CDR3 is TGTGCCTGGAACAGGGACTCTGGAAACACCATATATTTT. Translation gives CAWNRDSGNTIYF.

The V gene is TRBV7-2, the J gene TRBJ2-3; possible D gene TRBD2, 7 bases. Deletions cut 5 bases from V and 1 base from J, with 13 bases between. CDR3 size: 15 residues. Germline V gene data show CDR1 as SGHTA and CDR2 as FQGNSA. DNA of the CDR3: TGTGCCAGCAGCCCACAAGGGGGGGGCACAGATACGCAGTATTTT. Translation gives CASSPQGGGTDTQYF.

The V gene is TRBV5-1, the J gene TRBJ2-3; 15 bases align to TRBD2. Germline CDR1 is SGHRS and CDR2 is YFSETQ. Germline trimming cut 4 bases from V and 0 bases from J; bases unmatched to any gene: 6. CDR3 length equals 18 residues. CDR3 in DNA: TGCGCCAGCAGCCAGGGACTAGCGGGGGGCGGTAGCACAGATACGCAGTATTTT. Its protein is CASSQGLAGGGSTDTQYF. The whole variable domain, remainder taken from reference TRBV5-1 and TRBJ2-3, is KAGVTQTPRYLIKTRGQQVTLSCSPISGHRSVSWYQQTPGQGLQFLFEYFSETQRNKGNFPGRFSGRQFSNSRSEMNVSTLELGDSALYLCASSQGLAGGGSTDTQYFGPGTRLTVL.